The 17 T cell receptor beta chains in this list originate from one sample, sequenced in a study of T cells in tuberculosis. Data came from immunoSEQ multiplex PCR; TCRdb stores just in-frame clones and leaves some out. The data show some 5,500 clones, about 97% seen once. Time point given: new active TB diagnosis, blood taken before or within 7 days of starting treatment. Sequenced material: PBMCs, taken at tuberculosis diagnosis. The source of these receptors is an adult with tuberculosis.

This chain joins TRBV15 and TRBJ2-5; D uncertain. V was pared by 0 bases and J by 5 bases, with 7 bases between. CDR3 size: 13 residues. CDR1 and CDR2 (germline): LNHNV, YYDKDF (reference sequence). CDR3 loop: CATSRDRRETQYF. CDR3 nucleotide sequence: TGTGCCACCAGCAGAGATCGGCGGGAGACCCAGTACTTC.

The chain joins TRBV5-1 to TRBJ2-2, with 9 bases that match TRBD2. The ends lost 6 bases at V and 4 bases at J; junction bases unmatched: 7. The germline gives CDR1 SGHRS, CDR2 YFSETQ. The CDR3 runs 15 residues. CDR3 in amino acids: CASKVAGASTGELFF. CDR3 DNA sequence: TGCGCCAGCAAAGTAGCGGGAGCGAGCACCGGGGAGCTGTTTTTT.

The chain couples TRBV2 to TRBJ1-5; 10 bases agree with TRBD1. Germline V CDR1 and CDR2: SNHLY, FYNNEI. The CDR3 runs to 15 residues. Trimming took 2 bases from V and 6 from J; bases not matched to a gene: 4. CDR3 protein: CASSERGQGLQPQHF. The CDR3 DNA reads as TGTGCCAGCAGTGAACGGGGACAGGGGCTTCAGCCCCAGCATTTT.

This sequence joins TRBV28 and TRBJ2-3, with 14 bases fitting TRBD2. V gave up 5 bases and J gave up 1 base; unmatched junction bases: 8. The CDR3 is 18 amino acids. Looked up from germline, CDR1 is MDHEN and CDR2 is SYDVKM. The CDR3 region is CASSPLQGLAGGTDTQYF. The CDR3 DNA follows: TGTGCCAGCAGTCCTCTGCAGGGACTAGCGGGAGGCACAGATACGCAGTATTTT.

This clone has a single count. This chain connects TRBV19 to TRBJ2-1; D gene uncertain. Germline loops: CDR1 LNHDA, CDR2 SQIVND (reference sequence). The length of the CDR3 is 15 residues. V shed 5 bases and J shed 4 bases, with 15 bases lying between them. For the CDR3, the DNA is TGTGCCAGTAGTGACCTGGCGGTACCTTACAATGAGCAGTTCTTC. It translates to CASSDLAVPYNEQFF.

This chain uses TRBV6-5 with TRBJ1-4; 7 bases agree with TRBD1. The CDR3 is 15 residues long. Germline V gives CDR1 MNHEY, CDR2 SVGAGI. J gave up 8 bases and V 5 bases, and 11 bases lay outside the gene matches. The CDR3 region is CASSPGDRAWEKLFF. CDR3 DNA sequence: TGTGCCAGCAGTCCGGGCGACAGGGCATGGGAAAAACTGTTTTTT.

This rearrangement joins TRBV7-2 to TRBJ2-3, with a tentative D call TRBD2 (6 bases). Per germline, CDR1 SGHTA and CDR2 FQGNSA. Deletions cut 5 bases from V and 2 bases from J, with 14 bases between. This CDR3 is built from 15 residues. The CDR3 DNA follows: TGTGCCAGCAGCCCCCGGCTAGCGATCACAGATACGCAGTATTTT. Translation: CASSPRLAITDTQYF. Using reference TRBV7-2 and TRBJ2-3 for the parts outside the CDR3, the full variable domain is GAGVSQSPSNKVTEKGKDVELRCDPISGHTALYWYRQSLGQGLEFLIYFQGNSAPDKSGLPSDRFSAERTGGSVSTLTIQRTQQEDSAVYLCASSPRLAITDTQYFGPGTRLTVL.

The chain combines TRBV6-5 with TRBJ2-3, with 7 positions matching TRBD1. The CDR3 runs to 15 residues. Germline V gene lookup returns CDR1 MNHEY and CDR2 SVGAGI. Trimming at V came to 2 bases and at J to 4 bases, leaving 6 bases not matched to a gene. The CDR3 DNA reads as TGTGCCAGCAGTTACCAGACAGGGATCGCAGATACGCAGTATTTT. This gives the protein CASSYQTGIADTQYF.

V is TRBV18 and J is TRBJ1-4; D is undetermined. Trimming shortened V by 1 base and J by 0 bases, and 3 bases separated the two germline ends. The CDR3 extends over 14 amino acids. CDR1 and CDR2 (germline): KGHSH, LQKENI. The CDR3 region has the DNA TGTGCCAGCTCACCACTCTCAACTAATGAAAAACTGTTTTTT. Translated, it gives CASSPLSTNEKLFF.

This chain links TRBV30 with TRBJ2-2; TRBD2 matches 9 bases. Germline lookup yields CDR1 GTSNPN and CDR2 SVGIG (reference sequence). Trimming took 4 bases from V and 1 from J; bases not matched to a gene: 1. The CDR3 length is 14 residues. The CDR3 loop reads CAWKTSGNTGELFF. The CDR3 DNA follows: TGTGCCTGGAAGACTAGCGGGAACACCGGGGAGCTGTTTTTT.

The chain combines TRBV2 with TRBJ2-3; D call uncertain. Germline V lookup: CDR1 SNHLY, CDR2 FYNNEI. Trimming cost V 11 bases and J 4 bases, with 13 bases left between them. This CDR3 has 12 residues. In nucleotides, the CDR3 is TGTGCCTCTGAGGTATCCGCAGATACGCAGTATTTT. This codes for CASEVSADTQYF.

The chain joins TRBV6-4 to TRBJ1-1; TRBD1 might be the D (5 bases). Germline CDR1 MRHNA, CDR2 SNTAGT. This CDR3 region has 13 residues. Trimming stripped 4 bases from V and 10 bases from J, with 16 bases between. The CDR3 protein is CASSGGGQNVAFF. In DNA, the CDR3 is TGTGCCAGCAGTGGGGGGGGTCAAAATGTAGCTTTCTTT.

Points on this clone: This sample also contains other DNA sequences that code for the same CDR3. The rearrangement uses TRBV7-2 and TRBJ2-1, with D possibly matching TRBD2 (5 bases). CDR1 and CDR2 from the germline V gene are SGHTA and FQGNSA. The CDR3 is 15 residues long. V lost 2 bases and J lost 0, with 8 bases in between. The CDR3 sequence: CASSLSGGSYNEQFF. The CDR3 DNA sequence: TGTGCCAGCAGCTTAAGCGGAGGCTCCTACAATGAGCAGTTCTTC.

V usage is TRBV10-2 and J usage is TRBJ1-2; 8 bases map to TRBD1. Germline CDR1 is WSHSY and CDR2 is SAAADI. After removal of 6 bases from V and 3 bases from J, the junction contained 9 bases not matched to a gene. The CDR3 is 15 residues long. CDR3 nucleotide sequence: TGCGCCAGCAGCCCCCTGGACAGGGCATACTATGGCTACACCTTC. This codes for CASSPLDRAYYGYTF.

V gene TRBV5-4 combines with J gene TRBJ1-2; no definite D call. Germline assignment: CDR1 SGHNT and CDR2 YYREEE (reference sequence). The CDR3 is 13 residues long. Deletions cut 0 bases from V and 2 bases from J, with 5 bases between. In DNA form, the CDR3 reads TGTGCCAGCAGCTTGGAGACAAACTATGGCTACACCTTC. Its translation: CASSLETNYGYTF.

The chain couples TRBV7-8 to TRBJ1-1; D not certain. The germline V gene has CDR1 SGHVS and CDR2 FQNEAQ. The CDR3 extends over 13 amino acids. V shed 1 base and J shed 2 bases, with 5 bases lying between them. This chain's CDR3 is CASSLDRNTEAFF. The CDR3 coding sequence is TGTGCCAGCAGCTTAGACAGAAACACTGAAGCTTTCTTT.

The chain carries TRBV6-1 and TRBJ1-4, with 9 positions matching TRBD1. The CDR3 loop spans 16 amino acids. The germline V gene has CDR1 MNHNS and CDR2 SASEGT. The V segment lost 2 bases and the J segment 6 bases; nucleotides outside the gene matches: 7. The CDR3 region is CASSESGQGRDEKLFF. The CDR3 nucleotides are TGTGCCAGCAGTGAATCGGGACAGGGTAGGGATGAAAAACTGTTTTTT.